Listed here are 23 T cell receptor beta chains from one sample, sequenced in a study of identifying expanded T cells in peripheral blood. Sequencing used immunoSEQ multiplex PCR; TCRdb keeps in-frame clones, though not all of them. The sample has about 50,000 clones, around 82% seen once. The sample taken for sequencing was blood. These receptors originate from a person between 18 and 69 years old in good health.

In DNA, the CDR3 is TGCGCCAGCAGTCCATGCACGATCGACAGGGGGCGTCTCCTGAACACTGAAGCTTTCTTT. Its translation: CASSPCTIDRGRLLNTEAFF. This chain uses TRBV23-1 with TRBJ1-1; 10 nucleotides align to TRBD1. TRBV23-1 is an open reading frame whose function is uncertain. This CDR3 region has 20 residues. J gave up 0 bases and V 4 bases, and 17 bases lay outside the gene matches.

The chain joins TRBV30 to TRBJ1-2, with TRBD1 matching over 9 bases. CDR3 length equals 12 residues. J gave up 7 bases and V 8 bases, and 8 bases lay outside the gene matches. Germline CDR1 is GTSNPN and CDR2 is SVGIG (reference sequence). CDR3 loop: CAGWGQGPGYTF. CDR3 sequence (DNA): TGTGCCGGGTGGGGACAGGGCCCTGGCTACACCTTC.

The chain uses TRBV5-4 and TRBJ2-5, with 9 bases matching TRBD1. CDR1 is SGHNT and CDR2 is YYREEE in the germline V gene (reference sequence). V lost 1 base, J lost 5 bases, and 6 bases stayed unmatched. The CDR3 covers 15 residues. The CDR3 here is CASSLTGGLSETQYF. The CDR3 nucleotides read TGTGCCAGCAGCTTGACAGGGGGCCTCTCGGAGACCCAGTACTTC.

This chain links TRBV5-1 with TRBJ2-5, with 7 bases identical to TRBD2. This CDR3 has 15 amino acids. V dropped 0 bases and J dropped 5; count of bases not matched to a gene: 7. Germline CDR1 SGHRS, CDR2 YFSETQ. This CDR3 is CASSLGAGFMETQYF. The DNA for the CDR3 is TGCGCCAGCAGCTTGGGAGCGGGGTTTATGGAGACCCAGTACTTC.

CDR3 nucleotides: TGTGCCAGCAGTAAACCCGGTAATTTAAACACTGAAGCTTTCTTT. Translated: CASSKPGNLNTEAFF. This chain connects TRBV6-1 to TRBJ1-1; D not resolved. The germline V gene encodes CDR1 MNHNS and CDR2 SASEGT. The CDR3 runs 15 residues. Trimming removed 5 bases from V and 2 bases from J, with 15 bases in between.

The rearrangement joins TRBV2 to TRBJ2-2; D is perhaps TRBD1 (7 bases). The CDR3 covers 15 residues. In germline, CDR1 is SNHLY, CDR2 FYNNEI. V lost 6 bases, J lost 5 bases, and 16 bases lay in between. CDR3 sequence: CASRTEGARTGELFF. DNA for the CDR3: TGTGCCAGCAGAACGGAGGGGGCGCGGACCGGGGAGCTGTTTTTT.

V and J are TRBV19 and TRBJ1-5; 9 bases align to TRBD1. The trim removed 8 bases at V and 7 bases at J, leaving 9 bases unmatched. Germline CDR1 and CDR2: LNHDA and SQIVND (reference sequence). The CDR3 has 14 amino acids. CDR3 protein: CASQENRGHQPQHF. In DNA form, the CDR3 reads TGTGCCAGTCAGGAAAACAGGGGGCACCAGCCCCAGCATTTT. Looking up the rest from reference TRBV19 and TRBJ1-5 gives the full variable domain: DGGITQSPKYLFRKEGQNVTLSCEQNLNHDAMYWYRQDPGQGLRLIYYSQIVNDFQKGDIAEGYSVSREKKESFPLTVTSAQKNPTAFYLCASQENRGHQPQHFGDGTRLSIL.

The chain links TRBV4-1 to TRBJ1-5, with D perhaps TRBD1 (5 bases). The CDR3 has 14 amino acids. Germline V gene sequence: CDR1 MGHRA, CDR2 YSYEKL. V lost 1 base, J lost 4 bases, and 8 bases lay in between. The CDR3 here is CASSQVPGNQPQHF. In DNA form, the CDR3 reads TGCGCCAGCAGCCAAGTCCCAGGGAATCAGCCCCAGCATTTT.

CDR3 coding DNA: TGTGCCAGTAGTATTTTCGGGAAGAACACTGAAGCTTTCTTT. As protein: CASSIFGKNTEAFF. The chain recombines TRBV19 with TRBJ1-1; D is unclear. With 3 bases removed from V and 1 base from J, the gap between germline ends came to 9 bases. Per the germline V gene, CDR1 is LNHDA and CDR2 is SQIVND (reference sequence). CDR3 length: 14 residues.

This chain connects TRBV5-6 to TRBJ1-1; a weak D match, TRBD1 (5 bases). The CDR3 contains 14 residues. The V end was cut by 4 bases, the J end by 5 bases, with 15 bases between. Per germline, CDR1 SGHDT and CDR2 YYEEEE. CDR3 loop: CASSPGGGLTEAFF. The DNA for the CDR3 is TGTGCCAGCAGCCCCGGGGGGGGTCTTACTGAAGCTTTCTTT.

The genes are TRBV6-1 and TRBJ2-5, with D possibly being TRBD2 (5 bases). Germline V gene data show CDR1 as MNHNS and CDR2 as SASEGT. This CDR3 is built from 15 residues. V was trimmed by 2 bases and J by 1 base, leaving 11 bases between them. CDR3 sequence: CASSEIPGTQETQYF. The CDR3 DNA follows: TGTGCCAGCAGTGAAATTCCGGGAACCCAAGAGACCCAGTACTTC.

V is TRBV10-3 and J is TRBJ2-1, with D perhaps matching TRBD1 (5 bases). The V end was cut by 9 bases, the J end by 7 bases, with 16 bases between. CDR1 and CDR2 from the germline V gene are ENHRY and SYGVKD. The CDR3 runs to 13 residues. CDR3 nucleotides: TGTGCCATTGCGTTGCAGGGCTCTAATGAGCAGTTCTTC. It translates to CAIALQGSNEQFF.

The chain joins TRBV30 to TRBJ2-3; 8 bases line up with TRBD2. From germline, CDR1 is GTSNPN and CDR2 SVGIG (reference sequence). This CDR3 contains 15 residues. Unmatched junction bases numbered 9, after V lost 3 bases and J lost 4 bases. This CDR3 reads CAWRRNSGEADTQYF. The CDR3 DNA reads TGTGCCTGGAGAAGAAATAGCGGGGAGGCAGATACGCAGTATTTT.

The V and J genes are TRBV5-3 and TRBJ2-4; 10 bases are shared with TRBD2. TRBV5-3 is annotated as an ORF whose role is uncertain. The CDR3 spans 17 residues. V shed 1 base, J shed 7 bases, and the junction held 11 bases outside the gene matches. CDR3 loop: CARSLFSRGTSVNIQYF. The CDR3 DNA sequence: TGTGCCAGAAGCTTGTTCTCTAGAGGGACTAGCGTCAACATTCAGTACTTC.

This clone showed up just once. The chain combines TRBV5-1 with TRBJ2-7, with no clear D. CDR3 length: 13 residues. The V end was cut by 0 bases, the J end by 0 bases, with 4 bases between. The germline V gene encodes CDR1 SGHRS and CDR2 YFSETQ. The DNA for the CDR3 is TGCGCCAGCAGCTTGGCGTCCTCCTACGAGCAGTACTTC. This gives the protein CASSLASSYEQYF.

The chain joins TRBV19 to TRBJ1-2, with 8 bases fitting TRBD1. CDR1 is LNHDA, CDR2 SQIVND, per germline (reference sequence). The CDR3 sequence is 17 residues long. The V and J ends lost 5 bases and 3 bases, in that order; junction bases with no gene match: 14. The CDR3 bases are TGTGCCAGTAGTTTGCGGACAGGGAAGGTTGTTGACTATGGCTACACCTTC. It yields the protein CASSLRTGKVVDYGYTF.

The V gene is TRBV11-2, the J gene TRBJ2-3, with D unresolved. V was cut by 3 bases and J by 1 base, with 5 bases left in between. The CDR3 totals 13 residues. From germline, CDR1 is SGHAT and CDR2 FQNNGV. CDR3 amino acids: CASSFLRTDTQYF. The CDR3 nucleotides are TGTGCCAGCAGCTTCCTCCGCACAGATACGCAGTATTTT.

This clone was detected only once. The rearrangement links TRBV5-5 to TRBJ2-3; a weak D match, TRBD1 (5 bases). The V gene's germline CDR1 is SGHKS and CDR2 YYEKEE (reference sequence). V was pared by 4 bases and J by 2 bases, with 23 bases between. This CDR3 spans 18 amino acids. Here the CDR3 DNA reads TGTGCCAGCAGCCAGAATGTAAGAACAGGCAGAGTCACAGATACGCAGTATTTT. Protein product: CASSQNVRTGRVTDTQYF. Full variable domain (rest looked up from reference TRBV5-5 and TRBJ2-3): DAGVTQSPTHLIKTRGQQVTLRCSPISGHKSVSWYQQVLGQGPQFIFQYYEKEERGRGNFPDRFSARQFPNYSSELNVNALLLGDSALYLCASSQNVRTGRVTDTQYFGPGTRLTVL.

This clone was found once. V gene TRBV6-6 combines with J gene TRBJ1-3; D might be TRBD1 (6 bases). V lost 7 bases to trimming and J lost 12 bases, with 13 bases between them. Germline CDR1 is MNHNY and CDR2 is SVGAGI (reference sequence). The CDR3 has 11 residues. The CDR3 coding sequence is TGTGCCAGCACTCTGGGAGGGGGCATATATTTT. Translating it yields CASTLGGGIYF.

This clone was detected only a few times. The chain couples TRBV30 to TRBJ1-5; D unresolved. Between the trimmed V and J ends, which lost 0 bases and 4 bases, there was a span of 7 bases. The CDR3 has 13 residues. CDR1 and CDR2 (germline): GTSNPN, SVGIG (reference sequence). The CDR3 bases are TGTGCCTGGAGTGTAAGAGGAAATCAGCCCCAGCATTTT. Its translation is CAWSVRGNQPQHF.

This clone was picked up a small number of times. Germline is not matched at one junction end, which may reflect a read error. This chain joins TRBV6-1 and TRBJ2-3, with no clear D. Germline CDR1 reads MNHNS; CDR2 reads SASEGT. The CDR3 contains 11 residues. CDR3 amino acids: CASSEGLPPNF. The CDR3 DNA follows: TGTGCCAGCAGTGAAGGACTCCCCCCGAATTTT.

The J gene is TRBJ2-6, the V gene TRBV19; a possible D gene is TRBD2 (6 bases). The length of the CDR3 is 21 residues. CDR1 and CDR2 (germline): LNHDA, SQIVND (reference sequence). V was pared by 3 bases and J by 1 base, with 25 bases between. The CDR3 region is CASSISLTRGGEASGANVLTF. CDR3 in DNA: TGTGCCAGTAGTATCTCGTTGACGCGGGGCGGGGAGGCTTCTGGGGCCAACGTCCTGACTTTC. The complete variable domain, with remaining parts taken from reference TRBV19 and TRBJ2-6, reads DGGITQSPKYLFRKEGQNVTLSCEQNLNHDAMYWYRQDPGQGLRLIYYSQIVNDFQKGDIAEGYSVSREKKESFPLTVTSAQKNPTAFYLCASSISLTRGGEASGANVLTFGAGSRLTVL.

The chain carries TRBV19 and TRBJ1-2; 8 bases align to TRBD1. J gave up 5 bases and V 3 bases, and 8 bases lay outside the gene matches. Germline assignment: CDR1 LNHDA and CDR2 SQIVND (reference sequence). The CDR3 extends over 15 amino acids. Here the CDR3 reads CASSIQAGGRYGYTF. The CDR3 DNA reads TGTGCCAGTAGTATCCAGGCAGGGGGCAGATATGGCTACACCTTC.